This is a list of T cell receptor beta chains from one sample in a study of Graves' ophthalmopathy and Graves' hyperthyroidism. A single record per CDR3 protein comes from TCRdb applying MiXCR to the multiplex PCR reads. The sample includes some 350,000 distinct CDR3 sequences, approximately 17% of them seen just once. The sequenced sample was peripheral blood. All receptors derive from an adult woman with stable Graves' hyperthyroidism. The CDR3 runs from the conserved cysteine through the conserved F or W. The order of the fields is J gene, clone size, V gene, D gene, CDR3 protein, CDR3 DNA. The D gene is left open where the match is weak. Each size is how often the clone was seen (once, few, many) or a class if it is expanded.

J gene: TRBJ2-5; clone size: few; V gene: TRBV20-1; D gene: TRBD2; CDR3 protein: CSAVLAEQETQYF; CDR3 DNA: TGCAGTGCTGTTCTAGCGGAGCAAGAGACCCAGTACTTC
J gene: TRBJ1-5; clone size: many; V gene: TRBV28; D gene: -; CDR3 protein: CASADRTNQPQHF; CDR3 DNA: TGTGCCAGCGCCGACAGGACAAATCAGCCCCAGCATTTT
J gene: TRBJ1-6; clone size: many; V gene: TRBV28; D gene: -; CDR3 protein: CASQEQGVSSSPLHF; CDR3 DNA: TGTGCCAGCCAAGAACAGGGCGTATCTTCATCACCCCTCCACTTT
J gene: TRBJ1-5; clone size: many; V gene: TRBV28; D gene: TRBD1; CDR3 protein: CASRDSGTGFQPQHF; CDR3 DNA: TGTGCCAGCAGAGATTCCGGGACAGGGTTTCAGCCCCAGCATTTT
J gene: TRBJ2-2; clone size: many; V gene: TRBV7-3; D gene: TRBD2; CDR3 protein: CASSSIGLAANTGELFF; CDR3 DNA: TGTGCCAGCAGCTCTATAGGACTAGCGGCGAACACCGGGGAGCTGTTTTTT
J gene: TRBJ1-5; clone size: many; V gene: TRBV27; D gene: TRBD1; CDR3 protein: CASSPLLIRGDQPQHF; CDR3 DNA: TGTGCCAGCAGTCCCCTTCTAATCAGGGGGGATCAGCCCCAGCATTTT
J gene: TRBJ2-7; clone size: many; V gene: TRBV12-3/TRBV12-4; D gene: TRBD1; CDR3 protein: CASSPRQGASYEQYF; CDR3 DNA: TGTGCCAGCAGTCCGAGACAGGGGGCTAGCTACGAGCAGTACTTC
J gene: TRBJ2-5; clone size: many; V gene: TRBV7-2; D gene: -; CDR3 protein: CASSLEGGQGGTQYF; CDR3 DNA: TGTGCCAGCAGCTTAGAGGGGGGCCAAGGAGGGACCCAGTACTTC
J gene: TRBJ1-5; clone size: few; V gene: TRBV18; D gene: TRBD1; CDR3 protein: CASSPTYIRDSNQPQHF; CDR3 DNA: TGTGCCAGCTCACCGACATACATCCGGGACAGTAATCAGCCCCAGCATTTT
J gene: TRBJ2-4; clone size: once; V gene: TRBV12-3/TRBV12-4; D gene: TRBD2; CDR3 protein: CASSSGLAGSKNIQYF; CDR3 DNA: TGTGCCAGCAGTTCGGGACTAGCTGGATCCAAAAACATTCAGTACTTC
J gene: TRBJ2-7; clone size: many; V gene: TRBV3-1; D gene: -; CDR3 protein: CASSQGIGLLEQYF; CDR3 DNA: TGTGCCAGCAGCCAAGGGATAGGGCTGCTCGAGCAGTACTTC